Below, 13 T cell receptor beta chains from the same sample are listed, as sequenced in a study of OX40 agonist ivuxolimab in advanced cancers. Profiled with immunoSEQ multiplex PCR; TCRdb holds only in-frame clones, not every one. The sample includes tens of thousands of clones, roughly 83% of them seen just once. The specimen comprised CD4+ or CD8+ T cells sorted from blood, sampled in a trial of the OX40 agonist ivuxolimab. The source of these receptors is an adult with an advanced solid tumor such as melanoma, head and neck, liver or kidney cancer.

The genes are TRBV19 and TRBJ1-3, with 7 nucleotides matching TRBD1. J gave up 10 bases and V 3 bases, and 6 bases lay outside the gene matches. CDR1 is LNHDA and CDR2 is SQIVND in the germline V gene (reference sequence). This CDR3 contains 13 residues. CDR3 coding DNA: TGTGCCAGTAGTATGGCGCAGGGGGGGACCATATATTTT. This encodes CASSMAQGGTIYF.

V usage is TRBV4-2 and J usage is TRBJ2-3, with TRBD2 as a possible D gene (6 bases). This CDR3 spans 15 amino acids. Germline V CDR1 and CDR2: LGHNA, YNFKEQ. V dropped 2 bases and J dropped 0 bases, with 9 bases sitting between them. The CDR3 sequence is CASSQTGTSTDTQYF. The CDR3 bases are TGTGCCAGCAGCCAAACCGGGACTAGCACAGATACGCAGTATTTT.

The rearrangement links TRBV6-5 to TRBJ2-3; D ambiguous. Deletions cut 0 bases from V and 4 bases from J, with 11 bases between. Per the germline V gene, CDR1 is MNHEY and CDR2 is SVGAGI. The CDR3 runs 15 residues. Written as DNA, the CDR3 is TGTGCCAGCAGTTACTCCCCCTCCGACGCAGATACGCAGTATTTT. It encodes CASSYSPSDADTQYF.

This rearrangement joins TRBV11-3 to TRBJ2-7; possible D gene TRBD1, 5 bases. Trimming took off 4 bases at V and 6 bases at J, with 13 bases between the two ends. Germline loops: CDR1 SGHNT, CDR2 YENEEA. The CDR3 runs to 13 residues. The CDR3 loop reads CASSSSLDTEQYF. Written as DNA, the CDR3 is TGTGCCAGCAGCTCTTCCCTGGACACCGAGCAGTACTTC.

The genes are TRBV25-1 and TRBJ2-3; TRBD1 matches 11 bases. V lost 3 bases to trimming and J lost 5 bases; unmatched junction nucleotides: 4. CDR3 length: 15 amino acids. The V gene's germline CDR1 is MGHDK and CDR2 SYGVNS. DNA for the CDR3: TGTGCCAGCAGTGAGGGGACAGGGGGGAAAGATACGCAGTATTTT. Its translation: CASSEGTGGKDTQYF.

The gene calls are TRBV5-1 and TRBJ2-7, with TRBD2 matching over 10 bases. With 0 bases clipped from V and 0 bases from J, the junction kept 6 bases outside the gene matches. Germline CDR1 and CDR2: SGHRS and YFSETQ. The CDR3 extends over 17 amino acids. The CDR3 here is CASSLAAAGGFSYEQYF. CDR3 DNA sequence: TGCGCCAGCAGCTTGGCCGCAGCGGGAGGGTTCTCCTACGAGCAGTACTTC.

CDR3 protein: CASSPGRNTGELFF. The CDR3 DNA reads TGTGCCAGCTCACCCGGACGGAACACCGGGGAGCTGTTTTTT. The V call is TRBV18, the J call TRBJ2-2; no clear D. CDR1 is KGHSH, CDR2 LQKENI, per germline. The CDR3 covers 14 residues. The V and J ends lost 3 bases and 1 base respectively, with 6 bases between them.

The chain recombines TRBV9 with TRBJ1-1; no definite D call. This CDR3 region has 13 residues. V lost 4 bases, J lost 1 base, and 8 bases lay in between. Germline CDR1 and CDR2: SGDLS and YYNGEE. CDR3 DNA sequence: TGTGCCAGCAGCCAGCGGGGGAACACTGAAGCTTTCTTT. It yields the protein CASSQRGNTEAFF.

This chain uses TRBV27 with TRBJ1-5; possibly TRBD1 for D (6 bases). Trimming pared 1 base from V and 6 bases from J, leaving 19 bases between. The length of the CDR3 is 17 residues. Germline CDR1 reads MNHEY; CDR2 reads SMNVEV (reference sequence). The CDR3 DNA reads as TGTGCCAGCAGTTTATTAGGGGCGGGTACAGGGCGTCAGCCCCAGCATTTT. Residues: CASSLLGAGTGRQPQHF.

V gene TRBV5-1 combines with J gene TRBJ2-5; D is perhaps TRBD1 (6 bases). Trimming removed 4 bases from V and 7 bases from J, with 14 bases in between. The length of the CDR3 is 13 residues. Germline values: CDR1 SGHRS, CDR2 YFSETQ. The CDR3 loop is CASSRTVPVTQYF. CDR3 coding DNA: TGCGCCAGCAGCCGGACAGTGCCGGTGACCCAGTACTTC.

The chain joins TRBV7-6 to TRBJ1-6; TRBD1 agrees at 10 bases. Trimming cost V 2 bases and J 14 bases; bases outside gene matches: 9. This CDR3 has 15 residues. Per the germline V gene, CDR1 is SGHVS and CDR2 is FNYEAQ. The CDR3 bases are TGTGCCAGCAGCTTAACAACGGGACAGGGGTCCACCCTCCACTTT. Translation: CASSLTTGQGSTLHF.

CDR3 region: CASGRDRDTGELFF. CDR3 DNA sequence: TGTGCCAGCGGTCGGGACAGGGATACCGGGGAGCTGTTTTTT. The rearrangement links TRBV7-9 to TRBJ2-2; TRBD1 aligns across 9 bases. Germline V gene data show CDR1 as SEHNR and CDR2 as FQNEAQ (reference sequence). J gave up 5 bases and V 8 bases, and 6 bases lay outside the gene matches. The CDR3 contains 14 residues.

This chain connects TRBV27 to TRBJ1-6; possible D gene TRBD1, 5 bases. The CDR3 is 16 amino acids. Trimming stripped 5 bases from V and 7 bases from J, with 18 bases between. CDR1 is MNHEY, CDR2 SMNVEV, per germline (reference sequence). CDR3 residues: CASSTTPGLGNSPLHF. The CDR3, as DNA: TGTGCCAGCAGTACGACCCCGGGACTGGGCAATTCACCCCTCCACTTT.